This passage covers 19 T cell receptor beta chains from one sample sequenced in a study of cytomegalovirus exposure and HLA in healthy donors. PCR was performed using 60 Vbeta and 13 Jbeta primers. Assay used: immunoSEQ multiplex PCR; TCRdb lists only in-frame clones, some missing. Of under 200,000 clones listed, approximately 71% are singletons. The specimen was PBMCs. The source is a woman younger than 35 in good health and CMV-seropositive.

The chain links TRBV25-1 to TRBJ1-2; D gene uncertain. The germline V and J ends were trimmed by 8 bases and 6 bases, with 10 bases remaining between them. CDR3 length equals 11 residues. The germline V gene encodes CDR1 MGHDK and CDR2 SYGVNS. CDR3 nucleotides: TGTGCCAGCGGCCCAAACCATGGCTACACCTTC. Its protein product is CASGPNHGYTF.

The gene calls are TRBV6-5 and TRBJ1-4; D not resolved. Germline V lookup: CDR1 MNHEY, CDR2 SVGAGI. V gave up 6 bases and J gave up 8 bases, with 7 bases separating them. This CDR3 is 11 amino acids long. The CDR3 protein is CASRRTEKLFF. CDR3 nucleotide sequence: TGTGCCAGCAGGCGCACGGAAAAACTGTTTTTT.

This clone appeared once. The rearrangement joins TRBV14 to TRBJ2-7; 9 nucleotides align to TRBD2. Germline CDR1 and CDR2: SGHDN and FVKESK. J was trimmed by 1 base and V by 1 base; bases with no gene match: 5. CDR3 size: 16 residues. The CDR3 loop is CASSQATGLASYEQYF. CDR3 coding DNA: TGTGCCAGCAGCCAAGCAACGGGACTAGCATCCTACGAGCAGTACTTC.

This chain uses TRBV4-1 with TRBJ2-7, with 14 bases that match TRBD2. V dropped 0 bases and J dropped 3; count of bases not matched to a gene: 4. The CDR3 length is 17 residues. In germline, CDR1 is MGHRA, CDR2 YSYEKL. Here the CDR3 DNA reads TGCGCCAGCAGCCAAGAGACTAGCGGGAGGGCCCACTACGAGCAGTACTTC. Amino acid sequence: CASSQETSGRAHYEQYF.

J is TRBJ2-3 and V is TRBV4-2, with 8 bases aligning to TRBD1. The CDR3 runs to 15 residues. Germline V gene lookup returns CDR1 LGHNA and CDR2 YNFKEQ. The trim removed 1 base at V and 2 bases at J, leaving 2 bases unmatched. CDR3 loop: CASSQVGQATDTQYF. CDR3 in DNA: TGTGCCAGCAGCCAAGTGGGACAGGCCACAGATACGCAGTATTTT.

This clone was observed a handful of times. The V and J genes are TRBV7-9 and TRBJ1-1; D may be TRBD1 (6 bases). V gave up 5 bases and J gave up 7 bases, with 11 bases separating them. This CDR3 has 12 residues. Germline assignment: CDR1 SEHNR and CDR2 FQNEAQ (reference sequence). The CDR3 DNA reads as TGTGCCAGCAGCCTGGACAGAAATGAAGCTTTCTTT. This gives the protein CASSLDRNEAFF.

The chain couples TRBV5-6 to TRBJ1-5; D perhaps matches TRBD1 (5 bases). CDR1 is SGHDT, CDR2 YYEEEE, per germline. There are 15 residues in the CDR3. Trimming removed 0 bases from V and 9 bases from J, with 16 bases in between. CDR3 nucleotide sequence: TGTGCCAGCAGCTTGGCCTCAGGGACTGAATGGCCCCAGCATTTT. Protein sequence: CASSLASGTEWPQHF.

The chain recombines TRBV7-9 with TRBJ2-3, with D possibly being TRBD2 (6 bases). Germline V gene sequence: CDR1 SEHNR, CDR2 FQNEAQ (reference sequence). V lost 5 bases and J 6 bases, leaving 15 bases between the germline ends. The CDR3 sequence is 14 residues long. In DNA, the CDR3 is TGTGCCAGCAGCCCGGTCGGCGCGGGGGATACGCAGTATTTT. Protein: CASSPVGAGDTQYF.

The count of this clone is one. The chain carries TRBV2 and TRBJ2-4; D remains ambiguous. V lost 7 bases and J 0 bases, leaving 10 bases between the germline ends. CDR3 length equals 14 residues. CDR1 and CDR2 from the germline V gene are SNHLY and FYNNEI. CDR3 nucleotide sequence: TGTGCCAGCACGGAGACCTTAGCCAAAAACATTCAGTACTTC. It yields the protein CASTETLAKNIQYF.

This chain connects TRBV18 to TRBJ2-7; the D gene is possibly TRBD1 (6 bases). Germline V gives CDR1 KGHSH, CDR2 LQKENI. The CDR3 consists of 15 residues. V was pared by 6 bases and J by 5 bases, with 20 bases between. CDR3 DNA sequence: TGTGCCAGCTCGGACAGAAGGGGGACGATGAACGAGCAGTACTTC. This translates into CASSDRRGTMNEQYF.

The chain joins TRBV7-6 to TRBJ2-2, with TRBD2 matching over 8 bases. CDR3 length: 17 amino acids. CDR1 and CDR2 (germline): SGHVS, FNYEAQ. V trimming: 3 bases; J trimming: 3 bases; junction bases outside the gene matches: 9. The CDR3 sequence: CASSFGGLGVDTGELFF. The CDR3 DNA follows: TGTGCCAGCAGCTTTGGGGGACTAGGCGTGGACACCGGGGAGCTGTTTTTT.

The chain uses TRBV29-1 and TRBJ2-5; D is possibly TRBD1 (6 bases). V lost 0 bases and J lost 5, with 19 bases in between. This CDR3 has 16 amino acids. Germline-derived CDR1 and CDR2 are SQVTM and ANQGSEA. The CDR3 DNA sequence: TGCAGCGTTGAAGACGTAGGAACAGGGTGGTGGGAGACCCAGTACTTC. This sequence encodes CSVEDVGTGWWETQYF.

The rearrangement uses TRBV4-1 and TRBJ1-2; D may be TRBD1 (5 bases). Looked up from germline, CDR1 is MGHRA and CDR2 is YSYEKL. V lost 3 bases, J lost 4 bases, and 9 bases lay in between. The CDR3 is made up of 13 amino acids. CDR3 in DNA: TGCGCCAGCAGCCACCTAGGGGCCTATGGCTACACCTTC. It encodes CASSHLGAYGYTF.

CDR3 protein: CASSPEGPAGYTF. In DNA, the CDR3 is TGTGCCAGCTCACCAGAGGGCCCAGCTGGCTACACCTTC. This chain connects TRBV18 to TRBJ1-2; no clear D. The CDR3 runs 13 residues. The germline gives CDR1 KGHSH, CDR2 LQKENI. The V end was cut by 2 bases, the J end by 7 bases, with 11 bases between.

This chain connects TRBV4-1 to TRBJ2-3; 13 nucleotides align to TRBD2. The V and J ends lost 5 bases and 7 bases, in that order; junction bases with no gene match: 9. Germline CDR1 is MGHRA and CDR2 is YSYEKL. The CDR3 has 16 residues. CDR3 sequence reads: CASSLGLAGFKNTQYF. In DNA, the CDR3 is TGCGCCAGCAGCTTGGGACTAGCGGGATTTAAAAATACGCAGTATTTT.

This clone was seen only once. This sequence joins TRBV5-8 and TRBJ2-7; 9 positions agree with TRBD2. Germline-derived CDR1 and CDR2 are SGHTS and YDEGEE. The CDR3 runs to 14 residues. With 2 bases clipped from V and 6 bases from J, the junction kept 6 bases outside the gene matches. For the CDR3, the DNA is TGTGCCAGCAGCTTTTGGCTAGCGGGAAGCGAGCAGTACTTC. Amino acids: CASSFWLAGSEQYF.

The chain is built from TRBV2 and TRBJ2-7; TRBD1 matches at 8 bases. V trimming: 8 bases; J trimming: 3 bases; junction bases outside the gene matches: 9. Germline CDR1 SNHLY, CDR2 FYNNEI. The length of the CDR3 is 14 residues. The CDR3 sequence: CASSQGVPFYEQYF. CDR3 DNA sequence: TGTGCCAGCTCACAGGGGGTCCCCTTCTACGAGCAGTACTTC.

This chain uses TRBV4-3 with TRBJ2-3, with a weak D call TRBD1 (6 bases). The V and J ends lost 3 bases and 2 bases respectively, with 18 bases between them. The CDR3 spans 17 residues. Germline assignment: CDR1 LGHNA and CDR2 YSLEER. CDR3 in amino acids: CASSQGSQGLPTDTQYF. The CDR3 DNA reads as TGCGCCAGCAGCCAGGGAAGCCAGGGGCTCCCCACAGATACGCAGTATTTT.

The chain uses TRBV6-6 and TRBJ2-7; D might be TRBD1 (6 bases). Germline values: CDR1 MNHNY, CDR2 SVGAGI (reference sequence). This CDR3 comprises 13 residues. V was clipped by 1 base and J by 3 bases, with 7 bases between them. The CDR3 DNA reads TGTGCCAGCAGTTACTACAGGGTCTACGAGCAGTACTTC. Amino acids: CASSYYRVYEQYF.